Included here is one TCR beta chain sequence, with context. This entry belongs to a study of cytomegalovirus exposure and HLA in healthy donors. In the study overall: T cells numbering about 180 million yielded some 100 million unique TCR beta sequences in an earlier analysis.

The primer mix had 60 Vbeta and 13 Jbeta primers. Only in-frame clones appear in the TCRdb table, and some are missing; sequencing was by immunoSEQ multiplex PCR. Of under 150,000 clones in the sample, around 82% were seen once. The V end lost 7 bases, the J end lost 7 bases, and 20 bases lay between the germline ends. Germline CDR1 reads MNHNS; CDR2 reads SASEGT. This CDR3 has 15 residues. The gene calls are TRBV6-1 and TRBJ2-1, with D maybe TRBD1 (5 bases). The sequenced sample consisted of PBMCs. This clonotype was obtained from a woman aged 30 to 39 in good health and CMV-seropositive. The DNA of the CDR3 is TGTGCCAGCACCCGCCTTGGGGCTAACGATAATGAGCAGTTCTTC. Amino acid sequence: CASTRLGANDNEQFF.